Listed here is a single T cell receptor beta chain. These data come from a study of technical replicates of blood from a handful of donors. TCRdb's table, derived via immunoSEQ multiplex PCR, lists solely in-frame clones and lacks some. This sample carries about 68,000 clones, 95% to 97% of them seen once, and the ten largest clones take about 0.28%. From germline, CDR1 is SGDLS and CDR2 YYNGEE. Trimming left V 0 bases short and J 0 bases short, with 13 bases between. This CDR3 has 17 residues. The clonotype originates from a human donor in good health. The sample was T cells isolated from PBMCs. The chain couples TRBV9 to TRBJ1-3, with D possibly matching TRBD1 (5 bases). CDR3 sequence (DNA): TGTGCCAGCAGCGTAGGCTCAGGGATAACCTCTGGAAACACCATATATTTT. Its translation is CASSVGSGITSGNTIYF.